This TCR beta chain was observed in a study of control samples from healthy donors and cancer patients. TCRdb keeps only in-frame clones here, not all; method: immunoSEQ multiplex PCR. The sample yields about 190,000 clones, roughly nine tenths seen once. CDR1 is SEHNR and CDR2 is FQNEAQ in the germline V gene (reference sequence). This CDR3 is 16 amino acids long. V lost 2 bases and J lost 7; bases outside the gene matches: 8. The sequenced material came from blood. This clonotype was sampled from a man aged 25 to 45 in good health. This sequence joins TRBV7-9 and TRBJ1-4; TRBD1 agrees at 9 bases. CDR3 loop: CASSLREDRGGEKLFF. As DNA, the CDR3 is TGTGCCAGCAGCTTAAGGGAGGACAGGGGTGGTGAAAAACTGTTTTTT.